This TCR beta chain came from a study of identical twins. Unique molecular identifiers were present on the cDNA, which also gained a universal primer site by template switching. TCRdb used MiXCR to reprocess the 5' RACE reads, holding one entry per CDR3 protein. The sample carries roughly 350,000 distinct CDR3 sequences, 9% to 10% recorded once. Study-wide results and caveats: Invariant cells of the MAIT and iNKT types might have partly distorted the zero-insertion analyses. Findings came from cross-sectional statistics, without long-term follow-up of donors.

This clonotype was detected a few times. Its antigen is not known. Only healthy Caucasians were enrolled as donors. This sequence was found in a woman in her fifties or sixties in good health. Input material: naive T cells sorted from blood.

The CDR3 sequence: CAISRSGRKDTGELFF. CDR3 in DNA: TGTGCCATCAGTCGTTCGGGCCGGAAGGACACCGGGGAGCTGTTTTTT. This rearrangement joins TRBV10-3 to TRBJ2-2; D uncertain. Germline V gives CDR1 ENHRY, CDR2 SYGVKD. There are 16 residues in the CDR3. V lost 5 bases to trimming and J lost 3 bases, with 16 bases between them.